This TCR beta chain was found in a study of early T cells in non-severe SARS-CoV-2 infection. Study details: Sequencing of bulk RNA from unsorted whole blood was done, without chain pairing.

TCRdb re-derived calls from the 5' RACE reads in MiXCR, one entry per CDR3 protein. Of roughly 100,000 distinct CDR3 sequences listed, roughly 13% are singletons. Germline CDR1 reads SGHRS; CDR2 reads YFSETQ. V dropped 4 bases and J dropped 3; count of bases not matched to a gene: 6. The CDR3 has 16 amino acids. This receptor was taken from an adult who was a healthcare worker with PCR-confirmed SARS-CoV-2 infection or an uninfected control (not recorded which). The chain links TRBV5-1 to TRBJ2-3; 12 positions match TRBD2. The sample comprised whole blood. CDR3 DNA sequence: TGCGCCAGCAGCGTAACGACTAGCGGGAGAACAGATACGCAGTATTTT. Protein: CASSVTTSGRTDTQYF.